Listed below are T cell receptor beta chains from one sample, sequenced in a study of blood T cell repertoires in COVID-19. Using immunoSEQ multiplex PCR, the repertoire was profiled, and TCRdb retains in-frame clones only, with some absent. This table has 130,000 to 150,000 clones, more than 75% appearing once. The specimen sequenced was peripheral blood. These receptors were taken from an older man with acute or convalescent COVID-19. The conserved cysteine and the conserved F or W are not part of the CDR3 here. D genes are given only for firm matches.

CDR3,length,V,D
ASSSRGNSPLH,11,TRBV7-3,NA
ATSEDRTGGGYGYT,14,TRBV24-1,TRBD1
ASSLGPNQPQH,11,TRBV7-9,NA
ASSETGGASYEQY,13,TRBV5-1,TRBD1
ASSQLGQGVIGYT,13,TRBV5-6,TRBD1
ASTVPGADTQY,11,TRBV6-6,NA
ASSREGGQPQH,11,TRBV7-8,NA
ASSEAAYGYT,10,TRBV2,NA
ASSVVRKNTEAF,12,TRBV2,NA
ASSPARGYEQY,11,TRBV28,NA
ASTLDRNTEAF,11,TRBV2,NA
ASSPTGVGTEAF,12,TRBV7-2,TRBD1
ASSQGVYEQY,10,TRBV7-8,NA
ASSLTSGVGVETQY,14,TRBV5-4,TRBD2
ASRKTSGGEETQY,13,TRBV4-1,TRBD2